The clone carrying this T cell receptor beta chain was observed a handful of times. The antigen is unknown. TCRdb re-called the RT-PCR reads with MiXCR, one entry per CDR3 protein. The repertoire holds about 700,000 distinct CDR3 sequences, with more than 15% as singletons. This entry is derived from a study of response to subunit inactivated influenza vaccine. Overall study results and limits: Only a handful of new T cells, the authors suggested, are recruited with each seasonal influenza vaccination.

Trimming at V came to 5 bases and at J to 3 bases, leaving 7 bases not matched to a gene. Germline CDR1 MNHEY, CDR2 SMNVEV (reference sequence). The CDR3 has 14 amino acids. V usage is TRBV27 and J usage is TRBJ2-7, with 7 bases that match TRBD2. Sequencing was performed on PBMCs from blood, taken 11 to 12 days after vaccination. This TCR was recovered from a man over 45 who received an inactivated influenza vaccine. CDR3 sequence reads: CASSHGGRGYEQYF. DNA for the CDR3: TGTGCCAGCAGTCATGGCGGGAGAGGCTACGAGCAGTACTTC.